The source of this T cell receptor (beta chain) is a study of shared clonotypes between healthy human individuals. In replicate PCRs of unsorted PBMC, 300 ng DNA, roughly 31,000 T cell genomes, was used. Using immunoSEQ multiplex PCR, the repertoire was profiled, and TCRdb retains in-frame clones only, with some absent. The table has roughly 490,000 clones, about three quarters seen once. V was pared by 5 bases and J by 0 bases, with 16 bases between. CDR1 MDHEN and CDR2 SYDVKM come from the germline V gene. The CDR3 is 16 amino acids. The receptor was isolated from a middle-aged woman in good health. Some clones in this sample may be carry-over from other donors' samples. Sequenced input: PBMCs. The chain uses TRBV28 and TRBJ1-2; D is perhaps TRBD1 (5 bases). The DNA for the CDR3 is TGTGCCAGCAGTCCCTGGGGGGGAGAACCTAACTATGGCTACACCTTC. Amino acids: CASSPWGGEPNYGYTF.